This TCR beta chain was captured by sequencing in a study of T-cell reconstitution after alpha-beta-depleted transplantation in children. Study-wide results and caveats: Expanded clones from the graft, numbering several hundred, reportedly supplied alpha-beta T cells about two months after transplant. Some patients owed their high day-60 TCRbeta diversity to surviving recipient T cells and thymic progenitors. Diversity and T-cell counts at one year after transplant derived mostly from new T cells.

The library targeted TCRbeta and was prepared with unique molecular identifiers. TCRdb recomputed calls from the PCR reads with MiXCR, one row per CDR3 protein. Of approximately 70,000 distinct CDR3 sequences in the sample, around 4.7% were seen once. A word on this clonotype: Its specificity is unknown.

This sample comprised PBMCs, mostly from graft donor cells, obtained 180 days after TCRalphabeta/CD19-depleted stem cell transplant. The receptor was derived from a boy less than two years old who had a stem cell transplant for acute myeloid leukemia, so the T cells may come from the graft donor.

The CDR3 nucleotides read TGTGCCAGCAGCTTAGGCCAAGGTCGACTTTATCCCTTCCGGGCGTACTACGAGCAGTACGTC. It encodes CASSLGQGRLYPFRAYYEQYV. The chain joins TRBV13 to TRBJ2-7; D gene uncertain. Germline V lookup: CDR1 PRHDT, CDR2 FYEKMQ (reference sequence). This CDR3 contains 21 residues. The ends were cut back, 0 bases at V and 3 bases at J, with 30 bases in the middle.